One and the same sample provided the 22 T cell receptor beta chains below, sequenced in a study of CXCR3-negative and CXCR3-positive naive CD8 T cells. Findings of the study overall: Naive CXCR3-positive cells had TRB CDR3s more hydrophobic than those of CXCR3-negative naive cells.

No antigens are known for them. Libraries of TRB cDNA were made by 5' RACE and carried UMIs. Reanalyzing the 5' RACE reads, TCRdb keeps one entry per CDR3 protein, without DNA. The table lists some 60,000 distinct CDR3 sequences. The material sequenced was naive CXCR3+ CD8+ T cells from blood. This sample's subset: CD45RO-CCR7+CD27+CD95- naive CD8+ T cells expressing CXCR3 (TNR3+). All receptors come from a human donor in good health. Some clones in this sample may be carry-over from other donors' samples.

The rearrangement joins TRBV4-3 to TRBJ2-5; TCRdb calls TRBD1, which cannot be checked without DNA. Per the germline V gene, CDR1 is LGHNA and CDR2 is YSLEER. This CDR3 has 15 residues. The CDR3 here is CASSQGGGVQETQYF.

The chain links TRBV4-2 to TRBJ2-7. The CDR3 is 13 residues long. Germline assignment: CDR1 LGHNA and CDR2 YNFKEQ. CDR3 loop: CASSRDLSYEQYF.

V is TRBV6-6 and J is TRBJ2-4; TCRdb outputs TRBD1, but without DNA this stays unchecked. CDR1 is MNHNY and CDR2 is SVGAGI in the germline V gene (reference sequence). This CDR3 is 12 amino acids long. The CDR3 spells CASSYGGGFQYF.

The rearrangement joins TRBV7-2 to TRBJ1-1; TCRdb selects TRBD1, and the lack of DNA leaves this call unchecked. The CDR3 extends over 15 amino acids. The V gene's germline CDR1 is SGHTA and CDR2 FQGNSA. The CDR3 sequence is CASTPTGGVWTEAFF.

The chain carries TRBV29-1 and TRBJ2-7; there is no DNA to check the TCRdb D call of TRBD2. This CDR3 has 12 residues. The V gene's germline CDR1 is SQVTM and CDR2 ANQGSEA. The CDR3 here is CSVREGSYEQYF.

V is TRBV10-3 and J is TRBJ1-1. The CDR3 is 14 amino acids. Per the germline V gene, CDR1 is ENHRY and CDR2 is SYGVKD. The CDR3 loop is CAIRRGSSSTEAFF.

J is TRBJ1-2 and V is TRBV7-8. The CDR3 is 12 amino acids. Germline V gene data show CDR1 as SGHVS and CDR2 as FQNEAQ. The CDR3 sequence: CASSPLAGGYTF.

The V gene is TRBV6-6, the J gene TRBJ2-2; TCRdb proposes TRBD1, but this gene call is untestable without DNA. CDR3 length: 18 amino acids. Germline lookup yields CDR1 MNHNY and CDR2 SVGAGI (reference sequence). CDR3: CASSYLLPGHANTGELFF.

The rearrangement links TRBV7-2 to TRBJ2-7. This CDR3 comprises 13 residues. Germline V gene sequence: CDR1 SGHTA, CDR2 FQGNSA. The CDR3 here is CASSIYGAYEQYF.

The chain joins TRBV7-9 to TRBJ2-1; TCRdb's D gene call, TRBD1, goes unchecked for lack of DNA. The CDR3 sequence is 14 residues long. From germline, CDR1 is SEHNR and CDR2 FQNEAQ (reference sequence). The CDR3 sequence: CASSLRTPGNEQFF.

The chain uses TRBV10-3 and TRBJ2-7; TCRdb returns TRBD1, unconfirmable since there is no DNA. The germline V gene encodes CDR1 ENHRY and CDR2 SYGVKD. CDR3 length: 12 amino acids. The CDR3: CALRTGSYEQYF.

The chain has TRBV4-1 and TRBJ1-1. This CDR3 contains 14 residues. Per the germline V gene, CDR1 is MGHRA and CDR2 is YSYEKL. CDR3 in amino acids: CASSQEGQYFEAFF.

This chain connects TRBV5-1 to TRBJ2-3; there is no DNA to check the TCRdb D call of TRBD2. The CDR3 runs 19 residues. The germline V gene encodes CDR1 SGHRS and CDR2 YFSETQ. The chain's CDR3 is CASSTPTSGRIGTTDTQYF. The full variable domain, in which reference TRBV5-1 and TRBJ2-3 provide the parts outside the CDR3, is KAGVTQTPRYLIKTRGQQVTLSCSPISGHRSVSWYQQTPGQGLQFLFEYFSETQRNKGNFPGRFSGRQFSNSRSEMNVSTLELGDSALYLCASSTPTSGRIGTTDTQYFGPGTRLTVL.

V and J are TRBV28 and TRBJ1-1; TCRdb names TRBD1, which stays unverified in the absence of DNA. The CDR3 length is 14 residues. Looked up from germline, CDR1 is MDHEN and CDR2 is SYDVKM. CDR3 in amino acids: CASDRGQANTEAFF.

The rearrangement links TRBV3-1 to TRBJ2-1; lacking DNA, the TRBD1 call made by TCRdb goes unchecked. CDR1 and CDR2 (germline): LGHDT, YNNKEL (reference sequence). CDR3 size: 14 residues. The CDR3 reads CASSRLPGYNEQFF.

The chain is built from TRBV7-9 and TRBJ1-1; as DNA is missing, the TRBD1 call by TCRdb cannot be tested. The CDR3 loop spans 15 amino acids. Germline CDR1 and CDR2: SEHNR and FQNEAQ (reference sequence). CDR3 residues: CASSLSQGANTEAFF.

The V gene is TRBV6-5, the J gene TRBJ2-7; TCRdb reports TRBD2, a call that lacks DNA to check it against. Germline V gene sequence: CDR1 MNHEY, CDR2 SVGAGI. The CDR3 totals 16 residues. CDR3: CASSFPSSGGSYEQYF.

This chain uses TRBV6-5 with TRBJ1-2. CDR1 is MNHEY, CDR2 SVGAGI, per germline. The CDR3 has 13 amino acids. The chain's CDR3 is CASSYPAGYGYTF.

The CDR3: CSVPGATNEKLFF. The chain joins TRBV29-1 to TRBJ1-4; TCRdb gives TRBD1 as the D gene, but with no DNA this cannot be confirmed. The CDR3 has 13 residues. The germline gives CDR1 SQVTM, CDR2 ANQGSEA.

The chain recombines TRBV20-1 with TRBJ2-5; TCRdb names TRBD1, which stays unverified in the absence of DNA. The CDR3 consists of 13 residues. Germline CDR1 is DFQATT and CDR2 is SNEGSKA (reference sequence). The chain's CDR3 is CSAHPGGQETQYF.

The chain uses TRBV7-9 and TRBJ1-1. The CDR3 length is 17 residues. From germline, CDR1 is SEHNR and CDR2 FQNEAQ (reference sequence). This chain's CDR3 is CASSSYAARDMNTEAFF.

The chain recombines TRBV20-1 with TRBJ2-2; TCRdb proposes TRBD2, but this gene call is untestable without DNA. The CDR3 runs 16 residues. Germline CDR1 reads DFQATT; CDR2 reads SNEGSKA (reference sequence). CDR3 loop: CSARDQGSGATGELFF.